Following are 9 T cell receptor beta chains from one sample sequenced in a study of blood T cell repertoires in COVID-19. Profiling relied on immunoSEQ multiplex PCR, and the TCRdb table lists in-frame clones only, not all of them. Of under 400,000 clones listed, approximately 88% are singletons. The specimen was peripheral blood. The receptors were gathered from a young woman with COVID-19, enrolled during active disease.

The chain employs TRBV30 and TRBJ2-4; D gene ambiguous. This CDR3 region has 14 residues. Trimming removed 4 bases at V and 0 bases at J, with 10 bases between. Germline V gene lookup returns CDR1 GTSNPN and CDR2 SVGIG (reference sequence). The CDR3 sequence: CAWKEKLAKNIQYF. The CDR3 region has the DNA TGTGCCTGGAAGGAGAAGCTAGCCAAAAACATTCAGTACTTC.

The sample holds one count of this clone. The CDR3 nucleotides are TGTGCCAGCTCACCGATCCTAGCGGGGGGGCCAAGGAATGAGCAGTTCTTC. Residues: CASSPILAGGPRNEQFF. The V gene is TRBV18, the J gene TRBJ2-1; TRBD2 matches 12 bases. Germline CDR1 is KGHSH and CDR2 is LQKENI. This CDR3 comprises 17 residues. Unmatched junction bases numbered 10, after V lost 3 bases and J lost 7 bases. Full variable domain (outside the CDR3, taken from reference TRBV18 and TRBJ2-1): NAGVMQNPRHLVRRRGQEARLRCSPMKGHSHVYWYRQLPEEGLKFMVYLQKENIIDESGMPKERFSAEFPKEGPSILRIQQVVRGDSAAYFCASSPILAGGPRNEQFFGPGTRLTVL.

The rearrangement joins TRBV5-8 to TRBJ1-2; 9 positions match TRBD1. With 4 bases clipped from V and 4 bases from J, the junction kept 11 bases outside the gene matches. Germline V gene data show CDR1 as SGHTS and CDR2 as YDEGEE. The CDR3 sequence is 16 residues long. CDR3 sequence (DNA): TGTGCCAGCAGCACCCGACAGGGGGGCGCACTCTATGGCTACACCTTC. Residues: CASSTRQGGALYGYTF.

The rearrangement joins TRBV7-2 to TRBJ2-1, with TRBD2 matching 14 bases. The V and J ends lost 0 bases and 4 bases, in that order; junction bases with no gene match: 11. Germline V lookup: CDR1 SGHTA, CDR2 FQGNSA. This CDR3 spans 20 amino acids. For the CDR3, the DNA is TGTGCCAGCAGCTTAGCGCCGGGACTAGCGGGGGCCGGGGGATACAATGAGCAGTTCTTC. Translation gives CASSLAPGLAGAGGYNEQFF.

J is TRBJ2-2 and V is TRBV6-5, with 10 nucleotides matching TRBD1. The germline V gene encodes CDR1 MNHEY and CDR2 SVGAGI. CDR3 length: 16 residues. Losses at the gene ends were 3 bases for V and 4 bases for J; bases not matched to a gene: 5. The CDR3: CASSYGTGESTGELFF. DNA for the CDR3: TGTGCCAGCAGTTATGGGACAGGGGAATCCACCGGGGAGCTGTTTTTT.

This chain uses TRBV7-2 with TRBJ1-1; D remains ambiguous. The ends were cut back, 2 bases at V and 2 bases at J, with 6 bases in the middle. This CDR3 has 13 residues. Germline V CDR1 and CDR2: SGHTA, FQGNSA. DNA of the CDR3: TGTGCCAGCAGCTTACAGGTAAACACTGAAGCTTTCTTT. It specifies CASSLQVNTEAFF.

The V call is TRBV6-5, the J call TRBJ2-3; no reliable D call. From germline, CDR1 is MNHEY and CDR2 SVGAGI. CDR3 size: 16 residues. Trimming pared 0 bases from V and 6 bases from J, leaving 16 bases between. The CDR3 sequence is CASSYSRLTRLDTQYF. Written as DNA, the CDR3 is TGTGCCAGCAGTTACTCGAGGTTGACTCGACTGGATACGCAGTATTTT.

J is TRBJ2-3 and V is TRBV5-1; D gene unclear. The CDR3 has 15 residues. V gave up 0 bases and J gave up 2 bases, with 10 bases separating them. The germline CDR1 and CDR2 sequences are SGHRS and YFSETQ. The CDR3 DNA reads TGCGCCAGCAGCTTGGTAGCTTCTTACACAGATACGCAGTATTTT. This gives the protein CASSLVASYTDTQYF.

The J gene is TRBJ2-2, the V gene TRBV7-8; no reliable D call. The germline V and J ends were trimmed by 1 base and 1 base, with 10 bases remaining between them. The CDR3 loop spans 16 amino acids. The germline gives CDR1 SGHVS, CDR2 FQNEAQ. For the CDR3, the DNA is TGTGCCAGCAGCTTAGGGGCACTTCGGAACACCGGGGAGCTGTTTTTT. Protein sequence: CASSLGALRNTGELFF.